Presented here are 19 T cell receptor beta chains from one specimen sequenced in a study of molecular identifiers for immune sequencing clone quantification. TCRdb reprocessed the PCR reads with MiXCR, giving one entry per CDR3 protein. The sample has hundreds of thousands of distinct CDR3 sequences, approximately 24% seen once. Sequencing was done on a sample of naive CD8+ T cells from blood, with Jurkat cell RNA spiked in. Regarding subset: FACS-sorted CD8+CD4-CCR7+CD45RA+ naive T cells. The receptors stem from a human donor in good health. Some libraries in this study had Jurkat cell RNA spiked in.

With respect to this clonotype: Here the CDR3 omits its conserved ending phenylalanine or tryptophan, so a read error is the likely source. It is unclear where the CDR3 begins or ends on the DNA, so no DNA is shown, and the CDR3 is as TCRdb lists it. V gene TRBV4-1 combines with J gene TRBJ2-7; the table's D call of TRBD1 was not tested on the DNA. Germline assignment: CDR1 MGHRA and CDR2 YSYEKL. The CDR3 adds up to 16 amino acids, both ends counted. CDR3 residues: CARGPAPGAGTYEQCL.

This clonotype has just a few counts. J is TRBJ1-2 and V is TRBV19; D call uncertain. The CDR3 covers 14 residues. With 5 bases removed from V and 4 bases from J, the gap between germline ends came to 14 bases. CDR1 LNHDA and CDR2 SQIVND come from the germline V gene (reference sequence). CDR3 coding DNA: TGTGCCAGTAGTCCTAAGGACGGGATCTATGGCTACACCTTC. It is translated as CASSPKDGIYGYTF. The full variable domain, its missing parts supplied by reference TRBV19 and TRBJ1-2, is DGGITQSPKYLFRKEGQNVTLSCEQNLNHDAMYWYRQDPGQGLRLIYYSQIVNDFQKGDIAEGYSVSREKKESFPLTVTSAQKNPTAFYLCASSPKDGIYGYTFGSGTRLTVV.

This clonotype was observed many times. The DNA for the CDR3 is TGTGCCTGGAGTGCCTGGACTGGGGAAGAGACCCAGTACTTC. This gives the protein CAWSAWTGEETQYF. The genes are TRBV30 and TRBJ2-5; weak D call: TRBD2 (5 bases). Germline V gene data show CDR1 as GTSNPN and CDR2 as SVGIG (reference sequence). The CDR3 contains 14 residues. The V gene lost 1 base and the J gene lost 3 bases, with 12 bases spanning the gap.

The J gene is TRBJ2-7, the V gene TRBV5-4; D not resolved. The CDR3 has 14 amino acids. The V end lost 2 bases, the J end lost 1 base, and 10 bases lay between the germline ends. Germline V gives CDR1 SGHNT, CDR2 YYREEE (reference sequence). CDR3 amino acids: CASSFRGDSYEQYF. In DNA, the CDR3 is TGTGCCAGCAGCTTCCGTGGCGATTCCTACGAGCAGTACTTC. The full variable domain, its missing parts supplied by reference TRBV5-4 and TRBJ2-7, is ETGVTQSPTHLIKTRGQQVTLRCSSQSGHNTVSWYQQALGQGPQFIFQYYREEENGRGNFPPRFSGLQFPNYSSELNVNALELDDSALYLCASSFRGDSYEQYFGPGTRLTVT.

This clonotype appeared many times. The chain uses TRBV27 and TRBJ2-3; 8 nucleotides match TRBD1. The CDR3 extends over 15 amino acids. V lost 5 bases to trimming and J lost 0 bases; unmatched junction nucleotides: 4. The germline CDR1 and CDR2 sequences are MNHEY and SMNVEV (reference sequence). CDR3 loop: CASSPWDRSTDTQYF. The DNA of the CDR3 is TGTGCCAGCAGTCCGTGGGACAGGAGCACAGATACGCAGTATTTT.

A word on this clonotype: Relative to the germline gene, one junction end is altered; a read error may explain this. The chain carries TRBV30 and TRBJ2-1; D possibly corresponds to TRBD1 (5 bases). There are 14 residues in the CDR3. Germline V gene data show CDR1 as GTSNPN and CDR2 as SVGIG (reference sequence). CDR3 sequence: CAWSNGAAYNERFF. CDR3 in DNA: TGTGCCTGGAGTAATGGGGCAGCCTACAATGAGCGGTTCTTC.

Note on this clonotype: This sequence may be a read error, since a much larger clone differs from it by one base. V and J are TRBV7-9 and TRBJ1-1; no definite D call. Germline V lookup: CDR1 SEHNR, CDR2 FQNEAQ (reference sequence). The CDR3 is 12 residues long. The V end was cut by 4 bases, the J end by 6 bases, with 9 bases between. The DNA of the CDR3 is TGTGCCAGCAGCTATGTGCCTCCTGAAGCTTTCTTT. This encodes CASSYVPPEAFF.

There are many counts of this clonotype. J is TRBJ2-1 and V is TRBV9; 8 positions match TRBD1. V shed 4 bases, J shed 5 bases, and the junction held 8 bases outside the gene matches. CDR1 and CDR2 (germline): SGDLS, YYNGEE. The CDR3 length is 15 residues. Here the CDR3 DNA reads TGTGCCAGCAGCCCCCCAGGGGGCTCTCACAATGAGCAGTTCTTC. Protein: CASSPPGGSHNEQFF.

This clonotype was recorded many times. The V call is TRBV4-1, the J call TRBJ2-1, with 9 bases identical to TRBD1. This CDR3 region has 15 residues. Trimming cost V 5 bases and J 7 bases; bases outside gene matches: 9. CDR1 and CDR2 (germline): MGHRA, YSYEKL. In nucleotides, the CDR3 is TGCGCCAGCAGCTCCGGGACAGGGACAGGGAATGAGCAGTTCTTC. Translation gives CASSSGTGTGNEQFF.

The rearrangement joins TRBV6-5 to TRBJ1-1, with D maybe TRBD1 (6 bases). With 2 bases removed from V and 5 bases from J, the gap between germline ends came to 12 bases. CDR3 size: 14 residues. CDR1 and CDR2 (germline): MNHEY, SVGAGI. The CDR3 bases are TGTGCCAGCAGTTACGGGGGGCGCATGACTGAAGCTTTCTTT. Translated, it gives CASSYGGRMTEAFF.

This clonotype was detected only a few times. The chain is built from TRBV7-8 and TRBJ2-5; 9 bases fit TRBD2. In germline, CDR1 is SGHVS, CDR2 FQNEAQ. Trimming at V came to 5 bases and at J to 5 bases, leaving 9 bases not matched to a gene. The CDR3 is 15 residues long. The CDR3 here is CASSPRAGGRETQYF. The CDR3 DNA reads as TGTGCCAGCAGCCCTAGGGCGGGGGGGCGCGAGACCCAGTACTTC.

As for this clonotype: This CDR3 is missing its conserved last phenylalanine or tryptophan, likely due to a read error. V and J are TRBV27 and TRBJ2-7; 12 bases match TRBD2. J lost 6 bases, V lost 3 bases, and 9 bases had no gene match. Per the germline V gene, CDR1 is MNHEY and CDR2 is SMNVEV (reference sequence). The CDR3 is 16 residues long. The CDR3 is CASSLALAGGASEQYL. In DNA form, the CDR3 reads TGTGCCAGCAGTTTGGCGCTAGCGGGAGGGGCCTCCGAGCAGTACCTC.

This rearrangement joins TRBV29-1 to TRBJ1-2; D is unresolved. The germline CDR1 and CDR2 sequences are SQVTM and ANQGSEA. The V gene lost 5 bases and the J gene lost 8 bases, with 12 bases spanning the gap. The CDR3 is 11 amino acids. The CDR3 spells CSVMFSGGYTF. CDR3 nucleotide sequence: TGCAGCGTTATGTTTTCGGGAGGCTACACCTTC.

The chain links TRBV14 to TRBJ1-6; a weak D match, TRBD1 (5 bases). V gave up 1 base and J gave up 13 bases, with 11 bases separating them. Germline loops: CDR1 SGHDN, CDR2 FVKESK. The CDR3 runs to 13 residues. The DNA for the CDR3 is TGTGCCAGCAGCCAAGTTCAGGGCATGCCCCTCCACTTT. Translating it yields CASSQVQGMPLHF.

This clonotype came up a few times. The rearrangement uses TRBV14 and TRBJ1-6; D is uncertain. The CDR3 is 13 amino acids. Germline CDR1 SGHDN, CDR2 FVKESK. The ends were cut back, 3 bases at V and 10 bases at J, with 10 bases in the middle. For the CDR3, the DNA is TGTGCCAGCAGCCATACGACCCGCTCACCCCTCCACTTT. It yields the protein CASSHTTRSPLHF.

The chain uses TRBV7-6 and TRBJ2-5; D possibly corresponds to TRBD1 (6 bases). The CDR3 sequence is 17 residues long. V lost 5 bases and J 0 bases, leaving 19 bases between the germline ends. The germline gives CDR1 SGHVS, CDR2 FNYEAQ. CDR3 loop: CASSPVWRGTNQETQYF. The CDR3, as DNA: TGTGCCAGCAGCCCCGTTTGGCGTGGGACAAACCAAGAGACCCAGTACTTC. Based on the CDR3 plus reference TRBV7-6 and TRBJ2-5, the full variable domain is GAGVSQSPRYKVTKRGQDVALRCDPISGHVSLYWYRQALGQGPEFLTYFNYEAQQDKSGLPNDRFSAERPEGSISTLTIQRTEQRDSAMYRCASSPVWRGTNQETQYFGPGTRLLVL.

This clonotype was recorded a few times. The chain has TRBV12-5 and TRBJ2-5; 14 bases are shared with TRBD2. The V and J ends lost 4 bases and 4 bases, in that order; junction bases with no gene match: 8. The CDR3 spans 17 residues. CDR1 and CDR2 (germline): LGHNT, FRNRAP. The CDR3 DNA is TGTGCTAGTGGTTCGACCGGGACTAGCGGGAGTACAGAGACCCAGTACTTC. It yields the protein CASGSTGTSGSTETQYF.

Written as DNA, the CDR3 is TGTGCCACCAGCAGAGATCGGGCTAGCGGGAGCAATGAGCAGTTCTTC. This gives the protein CATSRDRASGSNEQFF. The chain has TRBV15 and TRBJ2-1, with 10 bases identical to TRBD2. Germline V gene lookup returns CDR1 LNHNV and CDR2 YYDKDF (reference sequence). The CDR3 length is 16 residues. Germline trimming cut 0 bases from V and 6 bases from J; bases unmatched to any gene: 5.

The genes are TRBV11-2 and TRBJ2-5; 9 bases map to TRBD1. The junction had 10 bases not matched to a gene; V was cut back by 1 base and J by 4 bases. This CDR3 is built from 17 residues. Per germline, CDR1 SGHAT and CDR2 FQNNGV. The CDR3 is CASSLATGTGFGETQYF. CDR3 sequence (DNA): TGTGCCAGCAGCTTAGCCACCGGGACAGGGTTTGGAGAGACCCAGTACTTC.